Included here is one T cell receptor (beta chain) sequence, with context. These data come from a study of T cell responses to AZD1222 COVID-19 vaccine. Here immunoSEQ multiplex PCR was the method, and the copy in TCRdb shows in-frame clones only, minus some. Of roughly 100,000 clones in the sample, more than 75% were seen once. Deletions cut 3 bases from V and 5 bases from J, with 11 bases between. CDR1 is ENHRY and CDR2 is SYGVKD in the germline V gene. The CDR3 sequence is 13 residues long. The TCR sequence derives from an adult in good health. The material sequenced was peripheral blood, taken on day 0 of AZD1222 vaccination. The chain uses TRBV10-3 and TRBJ2-7, with TRBD2 as a possible D gene (7 bases). The CDR3 region is CAISDSGGDEQYF. DNA of the CDR3: TGTGCCATCAGTGACTCGGGGGGCGACGAGCAGTACTTC.